The source of this T cell receptor (beta chain) is a study of blood T cells in healthy people across ages. Study observations and caveats: Because donor CMV status was unknown, expanded clonotype changes were possibly confounded.

As concerns this clonotype: Antigen unknown.

Primed by a sample-barcoded 5' primer and a J-beta primer mix, a second PCR proceeded for roughly 6 to 12 cycles. TCRdb used MiXCR to reprocess the 5' RACE reads, holding one entry per CDR3 protein. The table includes 1.5 million to 2 million distinct CDR3 sequences, about 39% detected once. The clonotype originates from a human donor in good health. Material for sequencing was blood.

CDR3 bases: TGCAGTGCTAGAGGAGGAGAGTATGGCTACACCTTC. Amino acids: CSARGGEYGYTF. The chain combines TRBV20-1 with TRBJ1-2; no reliable D call. Per the germline V gene, CDR1 is DFQATT and CDR2 is SNEGSKA (reference sequence). The CDR3 sequence is 12 residues long. V was cut by 1 base and J by 5 bases, with 8 bases left in between.